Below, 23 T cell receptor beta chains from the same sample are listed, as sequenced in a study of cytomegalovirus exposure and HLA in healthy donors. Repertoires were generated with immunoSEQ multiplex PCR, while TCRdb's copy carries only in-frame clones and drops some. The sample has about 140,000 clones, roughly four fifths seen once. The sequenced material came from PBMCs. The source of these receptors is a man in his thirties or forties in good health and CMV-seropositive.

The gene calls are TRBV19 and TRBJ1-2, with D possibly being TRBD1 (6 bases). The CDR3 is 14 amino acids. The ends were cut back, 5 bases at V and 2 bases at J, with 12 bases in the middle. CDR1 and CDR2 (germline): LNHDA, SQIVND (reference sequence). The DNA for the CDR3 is TGTGCCAGTAGTTCCCTGGACAGCAACTATGGCTACACCTTC. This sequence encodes CASSSLDSNYGYTF.

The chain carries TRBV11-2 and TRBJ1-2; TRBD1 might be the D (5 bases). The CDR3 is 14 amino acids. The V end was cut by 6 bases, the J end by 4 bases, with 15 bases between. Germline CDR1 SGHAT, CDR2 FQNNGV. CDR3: CASRESGSGYGYTF. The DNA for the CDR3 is TGTGCCAGCAGGGAGTCAGGGTCAGGCTATGGCTACACCTTC.

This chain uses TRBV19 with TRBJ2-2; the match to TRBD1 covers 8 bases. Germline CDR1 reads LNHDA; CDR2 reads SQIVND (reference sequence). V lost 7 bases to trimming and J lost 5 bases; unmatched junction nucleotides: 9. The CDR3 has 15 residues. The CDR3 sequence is CASTQQGVGTGELFF. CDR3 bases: TGTGCCAGTACACAACAGGGGGTAGGGACCGGGGAGCTGTTTTTT. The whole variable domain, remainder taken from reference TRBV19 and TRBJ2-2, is DGGITQSPKYLFRKEGQNVTLSCEQNLNHDAMYWYRQDPGQGLRLIYYSQIVNDFQKGDIAEGYSVSREKKESFPLTVTSAQKNPTAFYLCASTQQGVGTGELFFGEGSRLTVL.

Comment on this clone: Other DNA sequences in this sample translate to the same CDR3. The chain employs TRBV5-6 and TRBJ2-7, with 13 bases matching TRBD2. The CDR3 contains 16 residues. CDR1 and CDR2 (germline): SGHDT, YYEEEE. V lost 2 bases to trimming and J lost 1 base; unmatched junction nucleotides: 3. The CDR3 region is CASSLGLAGVSYEQYF. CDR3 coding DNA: TGTGCCAGCAGCTTAGGACTAGCGGGAGTGTCCTACGAGCAGTACTTC.

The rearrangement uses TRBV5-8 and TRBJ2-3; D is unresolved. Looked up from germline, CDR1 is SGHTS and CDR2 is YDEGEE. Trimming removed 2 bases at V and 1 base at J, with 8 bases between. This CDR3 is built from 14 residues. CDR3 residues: CASSLKRGTDTQYF. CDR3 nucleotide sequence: TGTGCCAGCAGCTTAAAACGAGGCACAGATACGCAGTATTTT.

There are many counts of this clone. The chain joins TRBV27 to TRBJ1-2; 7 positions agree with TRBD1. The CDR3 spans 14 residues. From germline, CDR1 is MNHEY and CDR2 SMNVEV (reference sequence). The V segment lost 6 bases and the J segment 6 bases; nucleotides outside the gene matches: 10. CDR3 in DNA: TGTGCCAGCAGCCCTCAATGGACAGGAAATGGCTACACCTTC. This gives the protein CASSPQWTGNGYTF.

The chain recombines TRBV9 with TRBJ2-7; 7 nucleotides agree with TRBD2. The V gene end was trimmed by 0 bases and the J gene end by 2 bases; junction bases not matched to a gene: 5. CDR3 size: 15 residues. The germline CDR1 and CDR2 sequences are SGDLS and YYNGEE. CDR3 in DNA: TGTGCCAGCAGCGTAGGAGCGGGATCTCCCTACGAGCAGTACTTC. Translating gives CASSVGAGSPYEQYF.

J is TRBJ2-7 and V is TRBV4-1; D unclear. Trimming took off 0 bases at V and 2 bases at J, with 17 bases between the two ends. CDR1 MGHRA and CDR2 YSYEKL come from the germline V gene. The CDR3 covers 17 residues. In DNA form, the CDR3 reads TGCGCCAGCAGCCAAGATTTGGCAGGTTTGAGACCCTACGAGCAGTACTTC. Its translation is CASSQDLAGLRPYEQYF.

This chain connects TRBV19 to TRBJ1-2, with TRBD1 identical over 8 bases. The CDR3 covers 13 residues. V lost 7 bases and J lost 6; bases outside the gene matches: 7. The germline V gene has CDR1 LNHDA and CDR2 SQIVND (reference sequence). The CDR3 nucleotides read TGTGCCAGTAAGACCCCGACAGGGGATGGCTACACCTTC. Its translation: CASKTPTGDGYTF.

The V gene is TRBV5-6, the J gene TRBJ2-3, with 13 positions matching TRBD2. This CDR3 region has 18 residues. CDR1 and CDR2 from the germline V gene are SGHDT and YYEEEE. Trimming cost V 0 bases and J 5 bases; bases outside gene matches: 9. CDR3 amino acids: CASSLGGLAGPPVDTQYF. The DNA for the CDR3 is TGTGCCAGCAGCTTGGGGGGACTAGCGGGGCCCCCTGTAGATACGCAGTATTTT.

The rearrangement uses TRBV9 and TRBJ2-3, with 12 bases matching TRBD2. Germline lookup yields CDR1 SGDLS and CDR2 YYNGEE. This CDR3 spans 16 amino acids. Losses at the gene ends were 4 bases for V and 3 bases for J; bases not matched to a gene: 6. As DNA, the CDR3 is TGTGCCAGCAGCTTAAGACTAGCGGGGGATACAGATACGCAGTATTTT. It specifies CASSLRLAGDTDTQYF.

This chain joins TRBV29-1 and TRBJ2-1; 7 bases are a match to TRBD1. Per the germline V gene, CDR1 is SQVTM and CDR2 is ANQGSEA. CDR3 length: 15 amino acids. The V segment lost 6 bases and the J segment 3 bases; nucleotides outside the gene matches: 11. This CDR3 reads CSVRQGPGHYNEQFF. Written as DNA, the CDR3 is TGCAGCGTCAGACAGGGCCCTGGGCACTACAATGAGCAGTTCTTC.

CDR3 coding DNA: TGTGCCATCAGTCCTGACAGGGCTAATCAGCCCCAGCATTTT. Amino acids: CAISPDRANQPQHF. J is TRBJ1-5 and V is TRBV10-3; 7 nucleotides line up with TRBD1. There are 14 residues in the CDR3. J was trimmed by 4 bases and V by 5 bases; bases with no gene match: 5. Germline CDR1 reads ENHRY; CDR2 reads SYGVKD.

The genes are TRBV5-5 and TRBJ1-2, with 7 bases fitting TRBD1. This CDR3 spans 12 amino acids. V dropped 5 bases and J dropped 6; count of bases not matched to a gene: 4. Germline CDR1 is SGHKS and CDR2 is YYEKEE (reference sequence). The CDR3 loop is CASSWDRDGYTF. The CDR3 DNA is TGTGCCAGCAGTTGGGACAGAGATGGCTACACCTTC.

The CDR3 loop reads CASSLRPRGLADTQYF. The CDR3 DNA is TGTGCCAGCAGCTTAAGGCCTAGAGGCTTGGCAGATACGCAGTATTTT. The V call is TRBV7-9, the J call TRBJ2-3; D gene uncertain. The CDR3 extends over 16 amino acids. Trimming pared 2 bases from V and 4 bases from J, leaving 16 bases between. Germline V gene sequence: CDR1 SEHNR, CDR2 FQNEAQ (reference sequence). Using reference TRBV7-9 and TRBJ2-3 for the parts outside the CDR3, the full variable domain is DTGVSQNPRHKITKRGQNVTFRCDPISEHNRLYWYRQTLGQGPEFLTYFQNEAQLEKSRLLSDRFSAERPKGSFSTLEIQRTEQGDSAMYLCASSLRPRGLADTQYFGPGTRLTVL.

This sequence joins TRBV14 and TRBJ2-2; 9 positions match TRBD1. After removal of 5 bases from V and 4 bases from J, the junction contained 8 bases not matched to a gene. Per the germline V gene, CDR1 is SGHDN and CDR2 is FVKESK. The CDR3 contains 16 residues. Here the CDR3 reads CASSDARTGATGELFF. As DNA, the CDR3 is TGTGCCAGCAGCGATGCCAGGACAGGGGCCACCGGGGAGCTGTTTTTT.

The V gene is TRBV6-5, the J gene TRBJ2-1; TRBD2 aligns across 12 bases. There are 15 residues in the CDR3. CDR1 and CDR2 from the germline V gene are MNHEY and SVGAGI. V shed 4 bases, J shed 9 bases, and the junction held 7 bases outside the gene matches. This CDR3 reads CASSSLAGGLFEQFF. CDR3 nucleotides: TGTGCCAGCAGTTCCCTAGCGGGGGGGCTTTTTGAGCAGTTCTTC.

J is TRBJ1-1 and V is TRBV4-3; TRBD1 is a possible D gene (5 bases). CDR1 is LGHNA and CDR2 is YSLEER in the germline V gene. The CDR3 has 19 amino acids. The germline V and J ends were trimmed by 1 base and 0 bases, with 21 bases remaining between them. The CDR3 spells CASSQVYWEGVDMNTEAFF. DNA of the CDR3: TGCGCCAGCAGCCAAGTGTATTGGGAAGGGGTAGACATGAACACTGAAGCTTTCTTT.

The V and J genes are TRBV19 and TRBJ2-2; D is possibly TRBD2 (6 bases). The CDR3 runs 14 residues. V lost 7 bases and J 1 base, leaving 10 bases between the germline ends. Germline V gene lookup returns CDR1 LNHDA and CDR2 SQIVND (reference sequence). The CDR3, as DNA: TGTGCCAGTACCGTTAGCGGGAACACCGGGGAGCTGTTTTTT. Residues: CASTVSGNTGELFF.

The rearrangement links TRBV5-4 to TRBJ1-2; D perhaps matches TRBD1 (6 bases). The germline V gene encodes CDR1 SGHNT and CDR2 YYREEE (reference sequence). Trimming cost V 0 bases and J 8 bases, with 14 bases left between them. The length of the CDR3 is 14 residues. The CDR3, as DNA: TGTGCCAGCAGCTTGGAACAGGGAACAGGAGGCTACACCTTC. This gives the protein CASSLEQGTGGYTF.

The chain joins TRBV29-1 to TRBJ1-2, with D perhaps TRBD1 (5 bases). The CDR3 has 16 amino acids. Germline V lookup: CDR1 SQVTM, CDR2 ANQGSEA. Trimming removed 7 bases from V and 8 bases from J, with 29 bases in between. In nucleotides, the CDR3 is TGCAGCGCTACCCTGACAGCGACGAACCTCAGGATCGGCTACACCTTC. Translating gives CSATLTATNLRIGYTF.

The CDR3 here is CASSFNRGDQPQHF. As DNA, the CDR3 is TGTGCCAGTAGTTTCAACAGGGGGGATCAGCCCCAGCATTTT. V usage is TRBV19 and J usage is TRBJ1-5; TRBD1 matches 8 bases. The V and J ends lost 5 bases and 5 bases, in that order; junction bases with no gene match: 5. Germline CDR1 and CDR2: LNHDA and SQIVND (reference sequence). The CDR3 covers 14 residues.

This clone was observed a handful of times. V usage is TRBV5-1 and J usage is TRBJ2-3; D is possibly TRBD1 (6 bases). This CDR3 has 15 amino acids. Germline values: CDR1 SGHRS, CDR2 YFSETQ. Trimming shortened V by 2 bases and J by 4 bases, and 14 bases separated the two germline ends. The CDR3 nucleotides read TGCGCCAGCAGCTTTGGGGGCCCCCAGGCAGATACGCAGTATTTT. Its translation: CASSFGGPQADTQYF.